This T cell receptor beta chain was documented in a study of cytomegalovirus exposure and HLA in healthy donors. CDR3 length: 18 residues. V was pared by 2 bases and J by 7 bases, with 26 bases between. CDR1 is LNHDA and CDR2 is SQIVND in the germline V gene (reference sequence). Regarding the study as a whole: Among donors in an Asian-associated ancestry cluster, a later analysis reportedly found fewer N-insertions than the roughly 700-donor mean. Later analysis suggested most CMV-associated TCR beta chains were HLA-restricted.

Primers included in the PCR were 60 Vbeta and 13 Jbeta primers. Libraries were prepared by immunoSEQ multiplex PCR; TCRdb keeps only in-frame clonotypes and omits some of them. The table records approximately 180,000 clones, roughly four fifths of them present only once. Details on this clone: What it binds is unknown.

This chain links TRBV19 with TRBJ1-1; D uncertain. This receptor was obtained from a man younger than 35 in good health and CMV-seronegative. Input material: PBMCs. The CDR3 loop reads CASSISLLPGSRFGEAFF. CDR3 DNA sequence: TGTGCCAGTAGTATAAGTCTCCTCCCGGGGTCGAGGTTCGGTGAAGCTTTCTTT.